The text below deals with one TCR beta chain. TRAV and TRBV primers primed cDNA for both TCRalpha and TCRbeta. Over approximately 20 PCR cycles, TCRs were amplified from a constant-region primer and V-primer adapter. One entry per CDR3 protein, called by TCRdb with MiXCR from the reads. Counted here are 60,000 or so distinct CDR3 sequences, more than 25% occurring once; the ten biggest clones make up 6.6%. The data were taken from a study of low-dose radiotherapy and immunotherapy resistance in tumors. V was clipped by 0 bases and J by 3 bases; unmatched bases: 9. Germline V gene lookup returns CDR1 DFQATT and CDR2 SNEGSKA (reference sequence). The CDR3 sequence is 17 residues long. Time point described: before trial treatment.

The sequencing used PBMCs, collected before treatment. The source of this sequence is a male donor with rectosigmoid adenocarcinoma. V and J are TRBV20-1 and TRBJ1-5; 9 positions match TRBD1. CDR3 DNA sequence: TGCAGTGCTAGAGAGATCCTAGGACAGGGGATCAATCAGCCCCAGCATTTT. This codes for CSAREILGQGINQPQHF.